This note documents a single T cell receptor beta chain sequence. Its antigen remains unidentified. This table comes from immunoSEQ multiplex PCR, and its TCRdb copy is limited to in-frame clones, with some not included. This sample has approximately 100,000 clones; over 75% occur once, and the top ten carry approximately 0.52%. The entry originates in a study of OX40 agonist ivuxolimab in advanced cancers. Whole-study results and caveats: At doses 0.1 to 3.0 mg/kg, CD4+ and CD8+ clones expanded. The average count of expanded clones was higher among CD8+ T cells than among CD4+.

This CDR3 is built from 16 residues. Germline values: CDR1 KGHSH, CDR2 LQKENI. V lost 0 bases, J lost 0 bases, and 8 bases lay in between. Source: CD4+ or CD8+ T cells sorted from blood, taken in a trial of the OX40 agonist ivuxolimab. V gene TRBV18 combines with J gene TRBJ1-4; no definite D call. This sequence was found in an adult with an advanced solid tumor such as melanoma, head and neck, liver or kidney cancer. The CDR3 coding sequence is TGTGCCAGCTCACCACCCCCCATTGCAACTAATGAAAAACTGTTTTTT. Protein: CASSPPPIATNEKLFF.